These 28 T cell receptor beta chains were sequenced from one sample in a study of T-cell memory formation after mild COVID-19. TCRdb processed the 5' RACE reads anew with MiXCR; each CDR3 protein has one entry. The data show some 120,000 distinct CDR3 sequences, with less than 6.5% seen just once and approximately 2.1% held by the top ten. The sequenced material came from PBMCs or a T cell subset sorted from them (not recorded which). Receptor source: an adult woman who had mild COVID-19 (a few samples of this study predate the infection). Cell type and time point are not known.

This chain uses TRBV28 with TRBJ1-4; D is undetermined. The CDR3 contains 14 residues. Germline lookup yields CDR1 MDHEN and CDR2 SYDVKM. Trimming took off 2 bases at V and 0 bases at J, with 4 bases between the two ends. This CDR3 is CASSLGATNEKLFF. In DNA, the CDR3 is TGTGCCAGCAGTTTAGGAGCAACTAATGAAAAACTGTTTTTT.

Only a few counts were recorded for this clonotype. This sequence joins TRBV24-1 and TRBJ2-1; D perhaps matches TRBD2 (6 bases). Per the germline V gene, CDR1 is KGHDR and CDR2 is SFDVKD. The CDR3 covers 14 residues. V lost 2 bases to trimming and J lost 11 bases, with 15 bases between them. CDR3 sequence reads: CATSDYPGSGKQFF. CDR3 nucleotides: TGTGCCACCAGTGATTACCCGGGTAGCGGCAAGCAGTTCTTC.

This clonotype was seen a few times. The chain joins TRBV18 to TRBJ1-6, with D uncertain. Germline V gene sequence: CDR1 KGHSH, CDR2 LQKENI. This CDR3 region has 16 residues. V lost 3 bases and J lost 0, with 9 bases in between. The CDR3 bases are TGTGCCAGCTCACCCCCAGCCAGCTCCTATAATTCACCCCTCCACTTT. It is translated as CASSPPASSYNSPLHF.

This sequence joins TRBV19 and TRBJ2-3; D is undetermined. V lost 1 base, J lost 2 bases, and 7 bases lay in between. In germline, CDR1 is LNHDA, CDR2 SQIVND (reference sequence). The CDR3 contains 14 residues. The CDR3 nucleotides are TGTGCCAGTAGTATAGCAGGCTACACAGATACGCAGTATTTT. Residues: CASSIAGYTDTQYF.

In its sample, this clonotype was seen a few times. The chain uses TRBV20-1 and TRBJ1-1; D remains unclear. From germline, CDR1 is DFQATT and CDR2 SNEGSKA (reference sequence). The CDR3 is made up of 15 amino acids. Trimming took off 0 bases at V and 1 base at J, with 12 bases between the two ends. CDR3 protein: CSARDPIKGNTEAFF. CDR3 bases: TGCAGTGCTAGAGACCCTATAAAGGGGAACACTGAAGCTTTCTTT.

The J gene is TRBJ2-3, the V gene TRBV7-9, with unresolved D. The V gene's germline CDR1 is SEHNR and CDR2 FQNEAQ (reference sequence). Deletions cut 5 bases from V and 1 base from J, with 13 bases between. The CDR3 runs 15 residues. The CDR3 nucleotides read TGTGCCAGCAGCACCTCCGTGAGAGGCACAGATACGCAGTATTTT. Amino acids: CASSTSVRGTDTQYF. The full variable domain, in which reference TRBV7-9 and TRBJ2-3 provide the parts outside the CDR3, is DTGVSQNPRHKITKRGQNVTFRCDPISEHNRLYWYRQTLGQGPEFLTYFQNEAQLEKSRLLSDRFSAERPKGSFSTLEIQRTEQGDSAMYLCASSTSVRGTDTQYFGPGTRLTVL.

The rearrangement joins TRBV7-3 to TRBJ2-1, with D possibly called TRBD1 or TRBD2 (6 bases each). V dropped 3 bases and J dropped 8 bases, with 14 bases sitting between them. This CDR3 comprises 14 residues. Looked up from germline, CDR1 is SGHTA and CDR2 is FQGTGA. The CDR3 DNA reads TGTGCCAGCAGCTTTCTGGGGGGCGGGGATGAGCAGTTCTTC. Translated, it gives CASSFLGGGDEQFF.

The table lists this clonotype with a few counts. J is TRBJ1-1 and V is TRBV27; no reliable D call. Germline CDR1 and CDR2: MNHEY and SMNVEV (reference sequence). The CDR3 is 14 residues long. Trimming stripped 5 bases from V and 5 bases from J, with 15 bases between. The CDR3 sequence: CASSPGGGRTEAFF. The DNA for the CDR3 is TGTGCCAGCAGTCCCGGAGGCGGGCGGACTGAAGCTTTCTTT.

This clonotype was counted between two and nine times. This sequence joins TRBV5-4 and TRBJ1-5; the D is unclear. Germline assignment: CDR1 SGHNT and CDR2 YYREEE (reference sequence). The CDR3 totals 14 residues. The ends were cut back, 0 bases at V and 3 bases at J, with 7 bases in the middle. The DNA of the CDR3 is TGTGCCAGCAGCTTGGGAGGGCCCAATCAGCCCCAGCATTTT. This sequence encodes CASSLGGPNQPQHF.

J is TRBJ1-3 and V is TRBV6-6; D is undetermined. The germline V gene encodes CDR1 MNHNY and CDR2 SVGAGI (reference sequence). The length of the CDR3 is 13 residues. The V end was cut by 8 bases, the J end by 0 bases, with 8 bases between. CDR3 loop: CASPQFSGNTIYF. For the CDR3, the DNA is TGTGCCAGCCCCCAGTTCTCTGGAAACACCATATATTTT.

In this sample, this clonotype turned up many times. CDR3 nucleotide sequence: TGCGCCAGCAGCCAAGGACTAGCGGGGGGCCGAGCCAAAAACATTCAGTACTTC. This gives the protein CASSQGLAGGRAKNIQYF. The V call is TRBV4-1, the J call TRBJ2-4; 13 bases align to TRBD2. This CDR3 contains 18 residues. The junction had 3 bases not matched to a gene; V was cut back by 1 base and J by 0 bases. The germline V gene encodes CDR1 MGHRA and CDR2 YSYEKL.

This clonotype appeared many times. The rearrangement links TRBV12-3 or TRBV12-4 to TRBJ1-6, with D perhaps matching TRBD1 (6 bases). The ends were cut back, 5 bases at V and 9 bases at J, with 11 bases in the middle. The CDR3 runs to 13 residues. The CDR3: CASSRQASSPLHF. CDR3 DNA sequence: TGTGCCAGCAGTCGACAGGCCAGTTCACCCCTCCACTTT.

This clonotype came up a few times. The chain carries TRBV9 and TRBJ1-2; a possible D gene is TRBD1 (6 bases). The CDR3 runs to 13 residues. Germline assignment: CDR1 SGDLS and CDR2 YYNGEE. The ends were cut back, 3 bases at V and 3 bases at J, with 9 bases in the middle. This CDR3 reads CASSANRDYGYTF. The CDR3 nucleotides are TGTGCCAGCAGCGCTAACAGGGACTATGGCTACACCTTC.

The chain recombines TRBV20-1 with TRBJ2-1; possibly TRBD1 or TRBD2 for D (5 bases each). V gave up 3 bases and J gave up 6 bases, with 15 bases separating them. Germline CDR1 DFQATT, CDR2 SNEGSKA (reference sequence). CDR3 length: 14 amino acids. In DNA form, the CDR3 reads TGCAGTGCTAGTTATGGGGGATCCCTCAATGAGCAGTTCTTC. Amino acid sequence: CSASYGGSLNEQFF.

The sample holds a few counts of this clonotype. The rearrangement uses TRBV10-3 and TRBJ1-1, with 7 bases matching TRBD1. The ends lost 3 bases at V and 10 bases at J; junction bases unmatched: 8. The V gene's germline CDR1 is ENHRY and CDR2 SYGVKD. CDR3 size: 13 residues. In DNA form, the CDR3 reads TGTGCCATCAGTGACGGACAGGCCTCGGCAGCTTTCTTT. Encoded protein: CAISDGQASAAFF.

This clonotype occurred a few times. CDR3 in amino acids: CASSGTSGNTGELFF. The CDR3 region has the DNA TGTGCCAGCAGCGGGACTAGCGGGAACACCGGGGAGCTGTTTTTT. This chain links TRBV12-3 or TRBV12-4 with TRBJ2-2; 11 nucleotides align to TRBD2. The CDR3 contains 15 residues. The V and J ends lost 6 bases and 1 base, in that order; junction bases with no gene match: 1.

Ten or more counts support this clonotype. The chain joins TRBV29-1 to TRBJ2-3, with D hard to call. Trimming stripped 6 bases from V and 1 base from J, with 11 bases between. This CDR3 is built from 13 residues. Germline assignment: CDR1 SQVTM and CDR2 ANQGSEA. The CDR3 reads CSVRSWGTDTQYF. In DNA form, the CDR3 reads TGCAGCGTACGGTCGTGGGGCACAGATACGCAGTATTTT.

This clonotype came up a few times. V usage is TRBV12-3 or TRBV12-4 and J usage is TRBJ2-2; D may be TRBD1 or TRBD2 (5 bases each). The CDR3 consists of 17 residues. The V end lost 8 bases, the J end lost 1 base, and 20 bases lay between the germline ends. In DNA form, the CDR3 reads TGTGCCAGCCGCTCGGGATGGGGCCCGCTGAACACCGGGGAGCTGTTTTTT. Protein product: CASRSGWGPLNTGELFF.

This rearrangement joins TRBV7-8 to TRBJ1-2; the D gene is possibly TRBD1 (5 bases). Germline lookup yields CDR1 SGHVS and CDR2 FQNEAQ. The CDR3 extends over 14 amino acids. V was pared by 5 bases and J by 4 bases, with 14 bases between. The CDR3 loop is CASSPRGLGYGYTF. As DNA, the CDR3 is TGTGCCAGCAGCCCCCGGGGACTGGGCTATGGCTACACCTTC.

The rearrangement uses TRBV14 and TRBJ1-1, with D possibly being TRBD1 (5 bases). Germline V gene lookup returns CDR1 SGHDN and CDR2 FVKESK. The CDR3 loop spans 15 amino acids. V lost 0 bases and J lost 2, with 10 bases in between. Here the CDR3 DNA reads TGTGCCAGCAGCCAAGAAATGGGGGGAAACACTGAAGCTTTCTTT. Amino acid sequence: CASSQEMGGNTEAFF.

This clonotype was recorded a few times. The chain is built from TRBV27 and TRBJ1-1; no reliable D call. Trimming shortened V by 0 bases and J by 0 bases, and 8 bases separated the two germline ends. Germline V gene sequence: CDR1 MNHEY, CDR2 SMNVEV (reference sequence). The CDR3 totals 15 residues. The CDR3 nucleotides read TGTGCCAGCAGTTTATCGCAAGTTCTGAACACTGAAGCTTTCTTT. It codes for CASSLSQVLNTEAFF.

This clonotype was picked up many times. The chain couples TRBV7-2 to TRBJ1-1, with D possibly matching TRBD1 (6 bases). Germline loops: CDR1 SGHTA, CDR2 FQGNSA. The V gene lost 5 bases and the J gene lost 4 bases, with 11 bases spanning the gap. The CDR3 consists of 13 residues. CDR3 sequence: CASSTQGSTEAFF. CDR3 bases: TGTGCCAGCAGCACGCAGGGGAGCACTGAAGCTTTCTTT.

This clonotype was picked up a small number of times. The chain employs TRBV11-2 and TRBJ1-2; perhaps TRBD1 as D (5 bases). V gave up 5 bases and J gave up 1 base, with 14 bases separating them. The CDR3 runs 15 residues. Germline loops: CDR1 SGHAT, CDR2 FQNNGV. CDR3: CASSSLQEFNYGYTF. The CDR3 DNA reads as TGTGCCAGCAGCAGCTTACAGGAATTTAACTATGGCTACACCTTC.

The V and J genes are TRBV21-1 and TRBJ2-7. TRBV21-1 is a pseudogene. The CDR3 covers 13 residues. The CDR3 DNA sequence: TGTGCCAGCAGCAAAGTCCCAGACTACGAGCAGTACTTC. Protein product: CASSKVPDYEQYF.

This clonotype was seen only a few times. The gene calls are TRBV6-2 or TRBV6-3 and TRBJ1-1; unclear D gene. The length of the CDR3 is 13 residues. Trimming pared 7 bases from V and 11 bases from J, leaving 20 bases between. Germline V gene data show CDR1 as MNHEY and CDR2 as SVGEGT. Here the CDR3 DNA reads TGTGCCAGCACCCGGAGGTCCCCCCTTAGGGCTTTCTTT. Its protein is CASTRRSPLRAFF.

This sequence joins TRBV20-1 and TRBJ1-1; D may be TRBD1 (5 bases). Germline CDR1 DFQATT, CDR2 SNEGSKA (reference sequence). This CDR3 region has 13 residues. With 6 bases removed from V and 3 bases from J, the gap between germline ends came to 14 bases. The CDR3 nucleotides are TGCAGTGCATCGCAGGGTGGGGACACTGAAGCTTTCTTT. Amino acids: CSASQGGDTEAFF.

The J gene is TRBJ1-2, the V gene TRBV5-1; possible D gene TRBD1, 6 bases. Trimming removed 0 bases from V and 2 bases from J, with 11 bases in between. This CDR3 has 15 residues. CDR1 and CDR2 (germline): SGHRS, YFSETQ. This chain's CDR3 is CASSLETGANYGYTF. In DNA, the CDR3 is TGCGCCAGCAGCTTGGAGACAGGCGCGAACTATGGCTACACCTTC. Based on the CDR3 plus reference TRBV5-1 and TRBJ1-2, the full variable domain is KAGVTQTPRYLIKTRGQQVTLSCSPISGHRSVSWYQQTPGQGLQFLFEYFSETQRNKGNFPGRFSGRQFSNSRSEMNVSTLELGDSALYLCASSLETGANYGYTFGSGTRLTVV.

This clonotype was seen a handful of times. The rearrangement links TRBV29-1 to TRBJ2-3; D call uncertain. The CDR3 runs to 13 residues. The ends were cut back, 1 base at V and 4 bases at J, with 9 bases in the middle. Per the germline V gene, CDR1 is SQVTM and CDR2 is ANQGSEA. The CDR3 bases are TGCAGCGTTGAAGGGCAGTCTGCAGATACGCAGTATTTT. Translation: CSVEGQSADTQYF.